This TCR beta chain was identified in a study of blood T cell repertoires in COVID-19 (dated by TCRdb to the early 2020s). Turning to the overall study: Samples covering the acute and convalescent phases of COVID-19 were provided by collaborators in the United States, Italy and Spain. The material from the prospective study consisted of cDNA or gDNA derived from T cells, B-cell-depleted T cells, or PBMCs. Deeply sampled blood TCRbeta repertoires from subjects exposed to, actively infected with, or recovered from COVID-19 were included in the dataset. A freely available public database, intended as a resource for researchers studying the immune response to SARS-CoV-2, is where the repertoires were released. Samples came from the ongoing ImmuneRACE study (first 160 participants) plus 1,254 subjects from 6 global collaborators. Nearly every sample came with metadata listing a de-identified subject ID, COVID-19 status, age in years and sex. Where available, HLA class I and class II types were taken from metadata supplied by the sample provider and were not determined by assay-based typing. Results the study describes overall, beyond this receptor: How much clinical and demographic metadata was included differed by source and by participant, and the metadata was provided uncurated.

One collaborating source in Seattle enrolled patients while the patients were actively infected and followed the patients over time throughout the course of disease. Each collaborating institution followed its own protocols to collect whole blood in K2EDTA tubes. For TCRbeta analysis, collaborator samples were shipped as frozen whole blood, as isolated PBMCs, or as DNA extracted from either sample type. TCRbeta CDR3 regions were amplified from genomic DNA by means of the immunoSEQ Assay, a bias-controlled multiplex PCR. The authors' analysis ran thus. Nucleated cell counts per sample were estimated from amplification of reference gene primers within the assay. To quantify the absolute abundance of each unique TCRbeta CDR3 rearrangement, sequence reads were collapsed and filtered. For each sample, productive Simpson clonality was calculated as the square root of Simpson's diversity index across productive rearrangements. What TCRdb holds here is the immuneACCESS table cut down to in-frame rearrangements. Part of the clones is not present; checked against another copy, under half of the missing clones reflect an unresolved V gene, and the others are unexplained. V, J and clone size reflect that table, while D and trimming were determined from the DNA. In this sample the table shows roughly 440,000 clones, approximately 89% of which occur a single time. Roughly 12% of the sample belongs to the ten largest clones.

With regard to this clone: Its antigen is unknown. No much larger clone is present one base from it, and per-base qualities are unavailable.

For CDR1 and CDR2, the germline V gene (reference sequence) lists LNHDA and SQIVND. V is pared back by 4 bases and J by 7 bases, with 17 bases lying between the germline termini. The CDR3 starts with the cysteine, ends with the phenylalanine, and has 15 residues. This entry keeps only the CDR3 DNA: 45 bases, framed from base 1. The chain was built from TRBV19 and TRBJ1-5; no D gene call is confident. Sequencing was performed on peripheral blood. The sequence derives from a woman aged 50 to 60 with COVID-19, enrolled during active disease. CDR3 loop: CASSTPPEAGQPQHF. The sequenced DNA: TGTGCCAGTAGTACCCCTCCCGAGGCGGGCCAGCCCCAGCATTTT. Reference TRBV19 and TRBJ1-5 proteins supply the regions before and after the CDR3; the full variable domain is: DGGITQSPKYLFRKEGQNVTLSCEQNLNHDAMYWYRQDPGQGLRLIYYSQIVNDFQKGDIAEGYSVSREKKESFPLTVTSAQKNPTAFYLCASSTPPEAGQPQHFGDGTRLSIL.